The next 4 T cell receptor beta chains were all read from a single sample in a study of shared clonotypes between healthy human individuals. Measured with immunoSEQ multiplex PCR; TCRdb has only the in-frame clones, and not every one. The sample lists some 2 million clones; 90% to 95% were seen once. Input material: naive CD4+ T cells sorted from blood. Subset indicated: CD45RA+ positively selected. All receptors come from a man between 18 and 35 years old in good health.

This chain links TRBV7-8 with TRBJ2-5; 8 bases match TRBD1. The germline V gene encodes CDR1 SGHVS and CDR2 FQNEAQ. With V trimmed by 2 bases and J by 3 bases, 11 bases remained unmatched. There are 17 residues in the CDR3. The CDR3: CASSLPTGGIAEETQYF. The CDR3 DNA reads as TGTGCCAGCAGCTTACCCACAGGGGGAATAGCGGAAGAGACCCAGTACTTC.

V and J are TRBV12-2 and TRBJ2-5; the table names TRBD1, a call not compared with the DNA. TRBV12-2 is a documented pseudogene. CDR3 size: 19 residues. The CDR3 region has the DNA TGTGCAAGTCGCTATACAGGGGGTGCTTTCTCGAACAGCAAAGAGACCCAGTACTTC. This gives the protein CASRYTGGAFSNSKETQYF.

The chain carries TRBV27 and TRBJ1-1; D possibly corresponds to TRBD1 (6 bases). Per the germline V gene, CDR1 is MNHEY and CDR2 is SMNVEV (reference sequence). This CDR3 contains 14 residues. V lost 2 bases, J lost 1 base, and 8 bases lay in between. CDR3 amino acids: CASSLLGQNTEAFF. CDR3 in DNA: TGTGCCAGCAGTTTACTGGGACAGAACACTGAAGCTTTCTTT.

The CDR3 coding sequence is TGTGCCAGCAGCTTAGTAGGGGACAGCTCCTACGAGCAGTACTTC. It encodes CASSLVGDSSYEQYF. The chain joins TRBV7-2 to TRBJ2-7; 7 nucleotides agree with TRBD1. Germline V CDR1 and CDR2: SGHTA, FQGNSA. The CDR3 is 15 amino acids. V was pared by 1 base and J by 0 bases, with 3 bases of the junction left unmatched.